This T cell receptor beta chain was obtained from a study of blood T cells in healthy people across ages. Study observations and caveats: Shifts in expanded clonotypes may have been confounded by donor CMV status, which was unknown.

There were healthy Caucasian individuals from Russia, aged about 6 to 100, serving as donors. At least 6 million PBMCs were isolated per sample. This clonotype came up a few times. The antigen is not known. V lost 4 bases and J lost 2; bases outside the gene matches: 10. The CDR3 is 16 residues long. The germline gives CDR1 LGHNA, CDR2 YNFKEQ. A sample-barcoded 5' primer and a J-beta primer mix were used in a second PCR of roughly 7 to 11 cycles. TCRdb re-called the 5' RACE reads with MiXCR, one entry per CDR3 protein. The sample records approximately 730,000 distinct CDR3 sequences, 43% being singletons.

The chain combines TRBV4-2 with TRBJ2-7; 8 positions match TRBD2. The sequence was obtained from an older woman in good health. Sequenced sample: blood. The CDR3 is CASSRDSGSTTYEQYF. The CDR3 DNA is TGTGCCAGCAGCCGCGACAGCGGGAGTACGACCTACGAGCAGTACTTC.